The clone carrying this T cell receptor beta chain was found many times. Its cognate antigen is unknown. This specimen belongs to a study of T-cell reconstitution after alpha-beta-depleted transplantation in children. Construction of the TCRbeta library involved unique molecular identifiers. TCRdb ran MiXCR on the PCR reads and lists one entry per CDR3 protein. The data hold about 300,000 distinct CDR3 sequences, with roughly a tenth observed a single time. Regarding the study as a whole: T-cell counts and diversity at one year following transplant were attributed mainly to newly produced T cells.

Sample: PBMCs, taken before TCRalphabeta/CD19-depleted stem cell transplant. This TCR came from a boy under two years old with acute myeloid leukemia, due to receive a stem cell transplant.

CDR3 amino acids: CAIQSPSGANVLTF. In DNA, the CDR3 is TGTGCCATCCAATCACCCTCTGGGGCCAACGTCCTGACTTTC. The chain combines TRBV10-3 with TRBJ2-6, with D uncertain. The CDR3 spans 14 residues. CDR1 is ENHRY and CDR2 is SYGVKD in the germline V gene. Trimming pared 8 bases from V and 0 bases from J, leaving 8 bases between.